The 32 T cell receptor beta chains below all came from one sample that was sequenced in a study of blood T cells in healthy people across ages. It was with a sample-barcoded 5' primer and a J-beta primer mix that a second PCR of roughly 7 to 12 cycles was run. Via MiXCR, TCRdb re-called the 5' RACE reads, giving one row per CDR3 protein. The sample contains about 670,000 distinct CDR3 sequences, 45% to 60% of which appear only once. The sample consisted of blood. The origin of the receptors is a woman aged 80 or over in good health.

This clonotype was counted only a few times. The V and J genes are TRBV6-6 and TRBJ1-3, with a weak D call TRBD1 (5 bases). Germline V gene sequence: CDR1 MNHNY, CDR2 SVGAGI (reference sequence). There are 16 residues in the CDR3. V lost 6 bases and J 0 bases, leaving 15 bases between the germline ends. The CDR3 region has the DNA TGTGCCAGCAGGGGGAGGGGCAGTCGCTCTGGAAACACCATATATTTT. This gives the protein CASRGRGSRSGNTIYF.

Ten or more counts support this clonotype. Here the CDR3 reads CASSVGTGATDTQYF. The CDR3 DNA reads as TGCGCCAGCAGTGTCGGGACAGGGGCCACAGATACGCAGTATTTT. The chain employs TRBV10-1 and TRBJ2-3; TRBD1 aligns across 10 bases. The CDR3 is made up of 15 amino acids. Looked up from germline, CDR1 is WNHNN and CDR2 is SYGVQD (reference sequence). After removal of 4 bases from V and 2 bases from J, the junction contained 3 bases not matched to a gene.

This clonotype came up a few times. The rearrangement uses TRBV7-9 and TRBJ1-6, with D tentatively TRBD1 (5 bases). Germline assignment: CDR1 SEHNR and CDR2 FQNEAQ (reference sequence). The V and J ends lost 1 base and 1 base respectively, with 20 bases between them. The CDR3 runs to 20 residues. The CDR3 protein is CASSLGLGRGGRSYNSPLHF. Written as DNA, the CDR3 is TGTGCCAGCAGCTTAGGCCTTGGGAGGGGCGGAAGGTCCTATAATTCACCCCTCCACTTT.

In this sample, this clonotype turned up a few times. The J gene is TRBJ2-2, the V gene TRBV25-1; no firm D call. The CDR3 length is 13 residues. Between the trimmed V and J ends, which lost 6 bases and 6 bases, there was a span of 11 bases. Looked up from germline, CDR1 is MGHDK and CDR2 is SYGVNS. The CDR3: CASRKTPAGELFF. The CDR3 nucleotides read TGTGCCAGCAGAAAGACACCAGCCGGGGAGCTGTTTTTT.

A note on this clonotype: One base away lies a much larger clone, so this may be a sequencing read error. The chain joins TRBV12-3 or TRBV12-4 to TRBJ1-2; D possibly corresponds to TRBD1 (5 bases). This CDR3 comprises 15 residues. CDR3 sequence: CVSSLRDDPNYGYTF. The DNA of the CDR3 is TGTGTCAGCAGTCTCAGGGACGATCCTAACTATGGCTACACCTTC.

A remark on this clonotype: It may be a read error: a sequence one base away is much more abundant. The chain combines TRBV20-1 with TRBJ2-1; a weak D match, TRBD2 (5 bases). CDR1 and CDR2 from the germline V gene are DFQATT and SNEGSKA (reference sequence). The V gene lost 3 bases and the J gene lost 1 base, with 19 bases spanning the gap. The CDR3 runs 17 residues. The DNA of the CDR3 is TGCAGTGCTAGGGGTTCCCGCCAGAGGGATTCCTACAATGAGCAGTTCTTC. It translates to CSARGSRQRDSYNEQFF.

The V call is TRBV12-3 or TRBV12-4, the J call TRBJ1-1; D uncertain. Trimming shortened V by 7 bases and J by 7 bases, and 19 bases separated the two germline ends. The CDR3 covers 14 residues. The CDR3, as DNA: TGTGCCAGCAACCTGGACGGAAGTGCGTTTGAAGCTTTCTTT. Its protein product is CASNLDGSAFEAFF.

This rearrangement joins TRBV9 to TRBJ2-1, with D perhaps given as TRBD1 or TRBD2 (5 bases each). V lost 4 bases to trimming and J lost 7 bases, with 27 bases between them. The CDR3 extends over 18 amino acids. In germline, CDR1 is SGDLS, CDR2 YYNGEE. The CDR3 spells CASSLRSWDGQALNEQFF. The DNA for the CDR3 is TGTGCCAGCAGCCTTAGATCCTGGGACGGACAAGCCTTAAATGAGCAGTTCTTC. The full variable domain, its missing parts supplied by reference TRBV9 and TRBJ2-1, is DSGVTQTPKHLITATGQRVTLRCSPRSGDLSVYWYQQSLDQGLQFLIQYYNGEERAKGNILERFSAQQFPDLHSELNLSSLELGDSALYFCASSLRSWDGQALNEQFFGPGTRLTVL.

V gene TRBV13 combines with J gene TRBJ2-1; tentatively, D is TRBD2 (5 bases). V lost 5 bases, J lost 4 bases, and 18 bases lay in between. CDR1 and CDR2 (germline): PRHDT, FYEKMQ (reference sequence). The CDR3 has 16 residues. The CDR3 region is CASSPPRAGRYNEQFF. In nucleotides, the CDR3 is TGTGCCAGCAGCCCCCCGAGGGCAGGCCGGTACAATGAGCAGTTCTTC.

Points on this clonotype: A read error may be the cause here, since a much bigger clone is one base away. V is TRBV5-1 and J is TRBJ2-7, with 7 bases matching TRBD2. Unmatched junction bases numbered 15, after V lost 5 bases and J lost 7 bases. From germline, CDR1 is SGHRS and CDR2 YFSETQ. The length of the CDR3 is 15 residues. The DNA of the CDR3 is TGCGCCAGCAGGAACCTAGCGGAGAGCTACAATGAGCAGTACTTC. It specifies CASRNLAESYNEQYF.

This clonotype was found many times. The rearrangement uses TRBV20-1 and TRBJ2-3; D tentatively reads TRBD1 or TRBD2 (5 bases each). Germline V lookup: CDR1 DFQATT, CDR2 SNEGSKA (reference sequence). The CDR3 extends over 15 amino acids. V dropped 5 bases and J dropped 0 bases, with 15 bases sitting between them. The CDR3, as DNA: TGCAGTGCTGCGGTATGGGGGATCAGCACAGATACGCAGTATTTT. Its protein product is CSAAVWGISTDTQYF.

This clonotype was detected ten times or more. The chain links TRBV20-1 to TRBJ2-5; 8 bases are a match to TRBD1. J gave up 5 bases and V 6 bases, and 5 bases lay outside the gene matches. The CDR3 is 12 amino acids. Germline V gene sequence: CDR1 DFQATT, CDR2 SNEGSKA (reference sequence). The DNA of the CDR3 is TGCAGTGCCCTTCCAGGGGGCGAGACCCAGTACTTC. Its translation: CSALPGGETQYF.

This clonotype occurred many times. This sequence joins TRBV5-1 and TRBJ2-3; the match to TRBD1 covers 7 bases. Losses at the gene ends were 4 bases for V and 3 bases for J; bases not matched to a gene: 5. The CDR3 is 14 amino acids. Germline-derived CDR1 and CDR2 are SGHRS and YFSETQ. The CDR3, as DNA: TGCGCCAGCAGCCCATCACAGGGGACAGATACGCAGTATTTT. As protein: CASSPSQGTDTQYF.

This rearrangement joins TRBV3-1 to TRBJ2-1; 10 bases are a match to TRBD2. CDR3 length equals 15 residues. The germline V gene encodes CDR1 LGHDT and CDR2 YNNKEL (reference sequence). The J segment lost 9 bases and the V segment lost 2 bases, leaving 7 bases of the junction unmatched. Here the CDR3 reads CASSQFSGGLSEQFF. In DNA form, the CDR3 reads TGTGCCAGCAGCCAATTTAGCGGGGGGCTGAGTGAGCAGTTCTTC.

This clonotype was recorded at least ten times. The genes are TRBV29-1 and TRBJ2-1, with a tentative D call TRBD2 (7 bases). The germline V gene encodes CDR1 SQVTM and CDR2 ANQGSEA. This CDR3 spans 18 amino acids. V was cut by 4 bases and J by 0 bases, with 22 bases left in between. This CDR3 reads CSVGGAVGRLASYNEQFF. The DNA for the CDR3 is TGCAGCGTTGGGGGGGCAGTCGGAAGACTAGCCTCCTACAATGAGCAGTTCTTC.

This clonotype was seen only a few times. DNA for the CDR3: TGTGCCAGCAGCTTGATCCTTAATGAAAAACTGTTTTTT. Its protein is CASSLILNEKLFF. The chain couples TRBV3-1 to TRBJ1-4, with D unresolved. Trimming took 5 bases from V and 4 from J, leaving 8 bases between them. This CDR3 contains 13 residues. Germline V gene data show CDR1 as LGHDT and CDR2 as YNNKEL (reference sequence).

The chain couples TRBV10-3 to TRBJ2-5, with 9 bases that match TRBD1. V lost 4 bases, J lost 4 bases, and 4 bases stayed unmatched. CDR3 size: 14 residues. Germline V gene data show CDR1 as ENHRY and CDR2 as SYGVKD. CDR3 DNA: TGTGCCATCAGTGGGACAGGGGAGCGAGAGACCCAGTACTTC. Translated, it gives CAISGTGERETQYF.

V is TRBV29-1 and J is TRBJ2-5, with TRBD1 matching 9 bases. CDR1 and CDR2 (germline): SQVTM, ANQGSEA. The CDR3 is made up of 15 amino acids. The trim removed 0 bases at V and 1 base at J, leaving 3 bases unmatched. CDR3 residues: CSVEELQGAQETQYF. CDR3 sequence (DNA): TGCAGCGTTGAAGAATTACAGGGGGCCCAAGAGACCCAGTACTTC.

This clonotype has just a few counts. The CDR3 loop reads CASSKSGLAASEGSYNEQFF. The CDR3 coding sequence is TGTGCCAGCAGCAAATCGGGACTAGCGGCCTCTGAGGGGTCCTACAATGAGCAGTTCTTC. The J gene is TRBJ2-1, the V gene TRBV11-3, with 11 bases that match TRBD2. The CDR3 is 20 amino acids. From germline, CDR1 is SGHNT and CDR2 YENEEA. After removal of 5 bases from V and 1 base from J, the junction contained 16 bases not matched to a gene.

This clonotype appeared many times. The chain joins TRBV3-1 to TRBJ2-7; D possibly uses TRBD1 or TRBD2 (5 bases each). Germline V lookup: CDR1 LGHDT, CDR2 YNNKEL (reference sequence). V was clipped by 8 bases and J by 2 bases, with 16 bases between them. The CDR3 runs to 14 residues. CDR3 protein: CASASREGAYEQYF. The CDR3, as DNA: TGTGCCAGCGCAAGTCGGGAAGGGGCCTACGAGCAGTACTTC.

This clonotype was detected ten times or more. The rearrangement uses TRBV20-1 and TRBJ2-1; 12 bases are shared with TRBD2. Germline loops: CDR1 DFQATT, CDR2 SNEGSKA (reference sequence). The CDR3 spans 14 residues. Trimming cost V 5 bases and J 7 bases; bases outside gene matches: 6. The CDR3 is CSAPTSGGQNEQFF. CDR3 coding DNA: TGCAGTGCTCCCACTAGCGGGGGGCAGAATGAGCAGTTCTTC.

V and J are TRBV4-2 and TRBJ2-1; TRBD2 might be the D (6 bases). Trimming stripped 0 bases from V and 7 bases from J, with 16 bases between. This CDR3 is built from 16 residues. CDR1 and CDR2 from the germline V gene are LGHNA and YNFKEQ. This chain's CDR3 is CASSQDTTGEGNEQFF. DNA for the CDR3: TGTGCCAGCAGCCAAGATACGACGGGAGAGGGGAATGAGCAGTTCTTC.

In regard to this clonotype: Germline is not matched at one junction end, which may reflect a read error. The V and J genes are TRBV9 and TRBJ1-3; TRBD1 is a possible D gene (6 bases). This CDR3 contains 15 residues. The germline gives CDR1 SGDLS, CDR2 YYNGEE. CDR3 DNA sequence: TGTGCCAGCAGCGTAGTAGGGGGACCTGGAAACACCGTATATTTT. Amino acid sequence: CASSVVGGPGNTVYF.

The V call is TRBV4-2, the J call TRBJ2-2; the D gene is possibly TRBD1 (6 bases). Between the trimmed V and J ends, which lost 0 bases and 0 bases, there was a span of 11 bases. This CDR3 region has 17 residues. Germline assignment: CDR1 LGHNA and CDR2 YNFKEQ. The CDR3 DNA is TGTGCCAGCAGCCAAGATGTTAGGACAGCGAACACCGGGGAGCTGTTTTTT. This translates into CASSQDVRTANTGELFF.

This chain uses TRBV2 with TRBJ1-5; unclear D gene. Germline CDR1 reads SNHLY; CDR2 reads FYNNEI. With 2 bases removed from V and 4 bases from J, the gap between germline ends came to 12 bases. CDR3 size: 15 residues. The CDR3 DNA reads TGTGCCAGCAGTGAATTTGCGGCGGCTAATCAGCCCCAGCATTTT. It codes for CASSEFAAANQPQHF.

The table lists this clonotype with a few counts. The chain couples TRBV5-1 to TRBJ2-3; 9 bases are a match to TRBD2. The CDR3 spans 15 residues. Germline loops: CDR1 SGHRS, CDR2 YFSETQ. Trimming removed 7 bases from V and 5 bases from J; junction bases left unmatched: 11. CDR3 bases: TGCGCCAGCGCCCCTGGCGGGGGGGCCAAAGATACGCAGTATTTT. Translating it yields CASAPGGGAKDTQYF.

The chain is built from TRBV5-1 and TRBJ2-1; 7 nucleotides match TRBD2. This CDR3 comprises 14 residues. The germline V gene encodes CDR1 SGHRS and CDR2 YFSETQ. V lost 0 bases to trimming and J lost 9 bases; unmatched junction nucleotides: 6. DNA for the CDR3: TGCGCCAGCAGCTTGGCGGGGGAGGGCAGTGAGCAGTTCTTC. Translating gives CASSLAGEGSEQFF.

This clonotype has only a few counts. The V and J genes are TRBV7-3 and TRBJ1-6; D may be TRBD1 (5 bases). Trimming left V 1 base short and J 2 bases short, with 15 bases between. Germline V gene lookup returns CDR1 SGHTA and CDR2 FQGTGA. There are 18 residues in the CDR3. The CDR3 nucleotides are TGTGCCAGCAGCTTAAAGTCGGGCAGGGCGGCCTATAATTCACCCCTCCACTTT. Translated, it gives CASSLKSGRAAYNSPLHF.

This clonotype was recorded many times. This chain joins TRBV6-6 and TRBJ2-7, with D perhaps TRBD2 (5 bases). The CDR3 is made up of 15 amino acids. CDR1 MNHNY and CDR2 SVGAGI come from the germline V gene (reference sequence). Trimming stripped 1 base from V and 0 bases from J, with 10 bases between. The CDR3 bases are TGTGCCAGCAGTTACTTTCGGACTGACTCCTACGAGCAGTACTTC. This sequence encodes CASSYFRTDSYEQYF.

This clonotype showed up many times. The rearrangement links TRBV7-2 to TRBJ2-3; 13 positions agree with TRBD2. CDR1 SGHTA and CDR2 FQGNSA come from the germline V gene. V shed 5 bases and J 6 bases; nucleotides not matched to a gene: 8. This CDR3 comprises 16 residues. The CDR3 bases are TGTGCCAGCAGCGATCCGAGGGGACTAGCGGGGGATACGCAGTATTTT. This gives the protein CASSDPRGLAGDTQYF.

The CDR3 nucleotides read TGTGCCGGATTGTATGGAAACACCATATATTTT. Protein sequence: CAGLYGNTIYF. V and J are TRBV19 and TRBJ1-3, with D hard to call. The germline V gene has CDR1 LNHDA and CDR2 SQIVND (reference sequence). The CDR3 is made up of 11 amino acids. Trimming cost V 11 bases and J 3 bases, with 8 bases left between them. The complete variable domain, with remaining parts taken from reference TRBV19 and TRBJ1-3, reads DGGITQSPKYLFRKEGQNVTLSCEQNLNHDAMYWYRQDPGQGLRLIYYSQIVNDFQKGDIAEGYSVSREKKESFPLTVTSAQKNPTAFYLCAGLYGNTIYFGEGSWLTVV.

The chain employs TRBV7-2 and TRBJ2-3; TRBD2 matches 10 bases. Germline CDR1 is SGHTA and CDR2 is FQGNSA. This CDR3 spans 15 amino acids. The V segment lost 5 bases and the J segment 6 bases; nucleotides outside the gene matches: 8. The CDR3 protein is CASSRTSGVWDTQYF. DNA of the CDR3: TGTGCCAGCAGCCGAACTAGCGGGGTGTGGGATACGCAGTATTTT.